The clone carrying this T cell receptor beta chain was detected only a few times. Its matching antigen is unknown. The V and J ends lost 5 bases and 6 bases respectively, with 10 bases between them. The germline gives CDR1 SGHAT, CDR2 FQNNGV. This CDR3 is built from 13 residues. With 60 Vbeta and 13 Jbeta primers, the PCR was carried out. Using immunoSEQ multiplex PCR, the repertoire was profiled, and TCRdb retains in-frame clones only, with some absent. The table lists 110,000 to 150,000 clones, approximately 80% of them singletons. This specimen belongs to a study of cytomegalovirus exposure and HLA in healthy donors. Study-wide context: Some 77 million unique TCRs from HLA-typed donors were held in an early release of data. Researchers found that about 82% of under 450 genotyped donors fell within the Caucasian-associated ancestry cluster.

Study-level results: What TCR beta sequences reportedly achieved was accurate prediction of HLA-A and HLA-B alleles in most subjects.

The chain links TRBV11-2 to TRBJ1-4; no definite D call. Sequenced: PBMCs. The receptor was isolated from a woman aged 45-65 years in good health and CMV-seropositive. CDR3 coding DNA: TGTGCCAGCAGCGTACTCGGGGATGAAAAACTGTTTTTT. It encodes CASSVLGDEKLFF.